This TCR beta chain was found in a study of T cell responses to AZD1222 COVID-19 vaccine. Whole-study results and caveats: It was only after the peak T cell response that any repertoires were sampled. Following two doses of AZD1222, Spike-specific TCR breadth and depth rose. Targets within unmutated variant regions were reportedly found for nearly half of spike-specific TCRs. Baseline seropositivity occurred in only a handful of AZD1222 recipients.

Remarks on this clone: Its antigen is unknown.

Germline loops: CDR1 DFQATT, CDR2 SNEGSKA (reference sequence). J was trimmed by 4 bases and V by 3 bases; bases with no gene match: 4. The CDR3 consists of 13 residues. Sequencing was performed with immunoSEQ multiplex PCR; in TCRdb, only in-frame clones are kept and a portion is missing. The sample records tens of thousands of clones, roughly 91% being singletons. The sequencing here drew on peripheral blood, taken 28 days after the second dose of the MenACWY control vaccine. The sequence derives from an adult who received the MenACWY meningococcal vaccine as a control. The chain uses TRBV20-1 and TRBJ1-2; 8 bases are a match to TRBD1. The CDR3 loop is CSASAGQGYGYTF. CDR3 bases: TGCAGTGCTAGTGCCGGACAGGGCTATGGCTACACCTTC.